This T cell receptor (beta chain) was obtained from a study of cytomegalovirus exposure and HLA in healthy donors. Points from the study as a whole: From TCR beta sequences, most subjects' HLA-A and HLA-B alleles were reportedly predicted accurately. Within an earlier analysis, most TCR beta V segments proved productive either about 90% or about 30% of the time.

The PCR ran on 60 Vbeta and 13 Jbeta primers. Original processing notes: An analysis that came later counted some 81 million unique TCR beta chains, around 10 million shared. This table comes from immunoSEQ multiplex PCR, and its TCRdb copy is limited to in-frame clones, with some not included. V, J and clone size derive from that table, while D and trimming were established from the DNA sequence. The table lists 75,000 to 90,000 clones, 70% to 80% of them singletons, with about an eighth in the top ten. The germline V gene encodes CDR1 WSHSY and CDR2 SAAADI. Trimming pared 4 bases from V and 5 bases from J, leaving 14 bases between. The CDR3 loop spans 14 amino acids. The study did not record CMV serostatus for this donor. As concerns this clone: No antigen is known for it.

This clonotype was sampled from a human donor in good health. The V call is TRBV10-2, the J call TRBJ1-1, with a possible D match to TRBD1 (5 bases). Sequences were obtained from PBMCs. This chain's CDR3 is CASSVGKGITEAFF. The CDR3 nucleotides read TGCGCCAGCAGTGTGGGGAAGGGGATTACTGAAGCTTTCTTT.